Listed below are T cell receptor beta chains from one sample, sequenced in a study of CD8 T cells in ankylosing spondylitis. TCRdb analysed the 5' RACE reads with MiXCR anew, one entry per CDR3 protein. The sample carries about 800,000 distinct CDR3 sequences, approximately 10% recorded once. The sequenced sample was blood, either unsorted or a sorted T cell fraction (not recorded which). The source of these receptors is a male donor with ankylosing spondylitis. Each CDR3 is given with its conserved first and last residue. A D gene is named only where the DNA matches it firmly. Size tells how often a clone was seen (once, few, many) or the class of an expanded clone, and some rows leave it out.

V,size,D,J,DNA,CDR3
TRBV20-1,few,TRBD1,TRBJ1-3,TGCAGTGCTAGACCTCCGGGACAGGAGCGCTCTGGAAACACCATATATTTT,CSARPPGQERSGNTIYF
TRBV21-1,-,-,TRBJ2-1,TGTGCCAGCAGCAAAGTGGAGGGGTACAATGAGCAGTTCTTC,CASSKVEGYNEQFF
TRBV6-1,-,TRBD2,TRBJ2-5,TGTGCCAGCGTGGCCCCGGGAGGGGAGACCCAGTACTTC,CASVAPGGETQYF
TRBV6-5,many,-,TRBJ1-1,TGTGCCAGCAGTTACTCCAGGGGAACTGAAGCTTTCTTT,CASSYSRGTEAFF
TRBV27,-,-,TRBJ2-1,TGTGCCAGCAGTTTAAGCTCCCTCTCCTACAATGAGCAGTTCTTC,CASSLSSLSYNEQFF
TRBV6-5,-,-,TRBJ1-2,TGTGCCAGCAGTTACCGGGCAGGGGAATCCGGCTACACCTTC,CASSYRAGESGYTF
TRBV3-1,-,-,TRBJ2-5,TGTGCCAGCAGCCAAGATGGGACATGGGAGACCCAGTACTTC,CASSQDGTWETQYF
TRBV7-2,many,-,TRBJ2-2,TGTGCCAGCAGCTATCAGGGGCTTCCGAACACCGGGGAGCTGTTTTTT,CASSYQGLPNTGELFF
TRBV10-3,-,TRBD1,TRBJ1-2,TGTGCCCTCCGGGACAGCGTTAACTATGGCTACACCTTC,CALRDSVNYGYTF
TRBV10-3,few,-,TRBJ1-2,TGTGCCTCCACAGCCGGGCCTTGGGATGGCTACACCTTC,CASTAGPWDGYTF
TRBV7-9,-,TRBD2,TRBJ2-1,TGTGCCAGCAGCAACCACGGGACTAGCGGGAGGATGGATGAGCAGTTCTTC,CASSNHGTSGRMDEQFF
TRBV5-4,few,-,TRBJ2-5,TGTGCCAGCAGCTTGGTGGCGGATCTCGAGACCCAGTACTTC,CASSLVADLETQYF
TRBV7-2,-,-,TRBJ1-2,TGTGCCAGCAGTAGGGGAATTTGGGTGGATGGCTACACCTTC,CASSRGIWVDGYTF
TRBV10-3,few,TRBD2,TRBJ2-3,TGTGCCATCAGTGCGGGGTCTAGCGGGAGAACAGATACGCAGTATTTT,CAISAGSSGRTDTQYF
TRBV29-1,many,TRBD1,TRBJ2-4,TGCAGCGTGTCGCAGGGGGCAGGGAACATTCAGTACTTC,CSVSQGAGNIQYF
TRBV20-1,many,-,TRBJ2-5,TGCAGTGCTAGAACCCCTTCAGGGCCCTACCAAGAGACCCAGTACTTC,CSARTPSGPYQETQYF
TRBV11-2,few,-,TRBJ1-4,TGTGCCAGCAGCCGACTCCAGGAAAAACTGTTTTTT,CASSRLQEKLFF
TRBV5-5,few,-,TRBJ1-6,TGTGCCAGCAGCTTATCCGGGACCCAGTCTCTACCCCTCCACTTT,CASSLSGTQSLPLHF
TRBV7-9,-,TRBD1,TRBJ1-2,TGTGCCAGCAGCAACAGACAGGGCAATCATGGCTACACCTTC,CASSNRQGNHGYTF
TRBV20-1,few,-,TRBJ2-3,TGCAGTGGGGACCACTACACAGATACGCAGTATTTT,CSGDHYTDTQYF
TRBV7-9,-,TRBD2,TRBJ2-7,TGTGCCAGCAGCCGGACTAGTGGTTCCGAGCAGTACTTC,CASSRTSGSEQYF
TRBV5-1,-,-,TRBJ1-1,TGCGCCAGCGTTTTTTCCGGGGGCCCGAACACTGAAGCTTTCTTT,CASVFSGGPNTEAFF
TRBV20-1,many,-,TRBJ2-3,TGCAGTGCTAGAGAAAAACTAGATACGCAGTATTTT,CSAREKLDTQYF
TRBV5-1,few,-,TRBJ1-2,TGCGCCAGCAGCTCATTATTCCCGGGCGAGGATGGCTACACCTTC,CASSSLFPGEDGYTF
TRBV20-1,-,-,TRBJ1-2,TGCAGTGCTAGATTTGTCGGTGGCTCTGGCTACACCTTC,CSARFVGGSGYTF
TRBV5-6,many,TRBD1,TRBJ2-7,TGTGCCAGCAGCTTGGTCGGCAGGGGGCTAACCGAGCAGTACTTC,CASSLVGRGLTEQYF
TRBV9,-,-,TRBJ2-2,TGTGCCAGCAGCGTGCGTAGGACAGAGAACACCGGGGAGCTGTTTTTT,CASSVRRTENTGELFF
TRBV7-2,few,TRBD1,TRBJ1-3,TGTGCCAGCAGCCCACCAGGGGGCTCTGGAAACACCATATATTTT,CASSPPGGSGNTIYF
TRBV9,few,-,TRBJ1-2,TGTGCCAGCAGCGTAGTCCCAGGGGCTTGGGGCTATGGCTACACCTTC,CASSVVPGAWGYGYTF
TRBV10-3,-,TRBD1,TRBJ2-2,TGTGCCACCGGCGGGACAGGGATGACCGGGGAGCTGTTTTTT,CATGGTGMTGELFF
TRBV18,few,-,TRBJ2-7,TGTGCCAGCTCACCACCGGTGGGAGGCGAGCAGTACTTC,CASSPPVGGEQYF
TRBV10-2,-,-,TRBJ2-7,TGCGCCAGCAGTGAGCCGGGTTCGACCTACGAGCAGTACTTC,CASSEPGSTYEQYF
TRBV20-1,few,TRBD2,TRBJ2-7,TGCAGTGCTGCACGGACTAGCGGGAGGGCGGAGCAGTACTTC,CSAARTSGRAEQYF
TRBV6-1,few,-,TRBJ2-7,TGTGCCAGCAGTCCCCCCGGGACACACCTTAGAGAGCAGTACTTC,CASSPPGTHLREQYF
TRBV12-3/TRBV12-4,many,-,TRBJ1-5,TGTGCCAGCAGTTTGGCTAGGGTTGATCAGCCCCAGCATTTT,CASSLARVDQPQHF
TRBV7-2,-,-,TRBJ2-3,TGTGCCAGCAGCTTAGAAGTACAGGCAGATACGCAGTATTTT,CASSLEVQADTQYF
TRBV5-1,few,-,TRBJ2-7,TGCGCCAGCAGCTTGGGGGACCGTCCTTCCTACGAGCAGTACTTC,CASSLGDRPSYEQYF
TRBV18,many,-,TRBJ1-2,TGTGCCAGTTCAGACTACAAAGACTATGGCTACACCTTC,CASSDYKDYGYTF
TRBV20-1,many,TRBD1,TRBJ1-4,TGCAGTGCTAGCCCCGGGACAGCCTACGATGAAAAACTGTTTTTT,CSASPGTAYDEKLFF
TRBV7-6,-,-,TRBJ2-7,TGTGCCAGCAGCTTAGCCCCACAGGGAGATCCCTACGAGCAGTACTTC,CASSLAPQGDPYEQYF
TRBV10-3,few,TRBD1,TRBJ2-1,TGTGCCATCAGTGAGTCTCAGGGGGTCTCCTACAATGAGCAGTTCTTC,CAISESQGVSYNEQFF
TRBV19,-,-,TRBJ1-1,TGTGCCAGTAGCAACTGGGACACTGCTTTCTTT,CASSNWDTAFF
TRBV7-2,-,TRBD1,TRBJ2-3,TGTGCCAGCAGCTATGGGACAGGGTCCGATACGCAGTATTTT,CASSYGTGSDTQYF
TRBV5-1,many,TRBD2,TRBJ2-3,TGCGCCAGCAGCTTGAGGCCTAGCGGACTCACAGATACGCAGTATTTT,CASSLRPSGLTDTQYF
TRBV5-1,few,-,TRBJ1-6,TGCGCCAGCAGCCATAGGACAGCGACCGGCTCCTATAATTCACCCCTCCACTTT,CASSHRTATGSYNSPLHF
TRBV5-1,many,-,TRBJ1-1,TGCGCCAGCAGCATAACAGGGCCCACTGAAGCTTTCTTT,CASSITGPTEAFF
TRBV25-1,many,TRBD1,TRBJ2-1,TGTGCCAGCAGTGACAGGGACAGGGGCAATGAGCAGTTCTTC,CASSDRDRGNEQFF
TRBV27,-,TRBD1,TRBJ2-7,TGTGCCAGCAGTTTATCGCGGGACAGGGGCGAGCAGTACTTC,CASSLSRDRGEQYF
TRBV28,few,-,TRBJ2-1,TGTGCCAGCAGTTTACGTTTTCGGTCCTACAATGAGCAGTTCTTC,CASSLRFRSYNEQFF